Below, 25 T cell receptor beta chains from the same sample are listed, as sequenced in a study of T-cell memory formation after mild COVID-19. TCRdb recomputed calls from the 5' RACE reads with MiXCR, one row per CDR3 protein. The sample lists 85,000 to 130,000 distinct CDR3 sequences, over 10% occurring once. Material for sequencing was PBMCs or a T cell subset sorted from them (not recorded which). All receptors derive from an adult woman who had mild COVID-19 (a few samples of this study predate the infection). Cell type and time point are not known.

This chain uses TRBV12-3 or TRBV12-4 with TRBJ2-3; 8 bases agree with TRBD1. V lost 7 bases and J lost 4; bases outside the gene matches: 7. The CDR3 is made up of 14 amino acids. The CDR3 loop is CASIPRGPADTQYF. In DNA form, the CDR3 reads TGTGCCAGCATACCCAGGGGGCCGGCAGATACGCAGTATTTT.

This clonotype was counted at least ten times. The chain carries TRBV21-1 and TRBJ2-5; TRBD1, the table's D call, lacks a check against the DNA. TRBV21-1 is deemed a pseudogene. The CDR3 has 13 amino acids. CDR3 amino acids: CASSKEGRKTQYF. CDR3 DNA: TGTGCCAGCAGCAAAGAGGGGCGGAAGACCCAGTACTTC.

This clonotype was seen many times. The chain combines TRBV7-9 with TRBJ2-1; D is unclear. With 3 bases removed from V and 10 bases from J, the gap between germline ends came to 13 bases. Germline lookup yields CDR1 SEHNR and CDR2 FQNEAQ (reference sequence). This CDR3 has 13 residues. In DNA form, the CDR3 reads TGTGCCAGCAGCTTCACACTCGAGCGCGAGCAGTTCTTC. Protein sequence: CASSFTLEREQFF. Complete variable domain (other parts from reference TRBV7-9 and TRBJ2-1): DTGVSQNPRHKITKRGQNVTFRCDPISEHNRLYWYRQTLGQGPEFLTYFQNEAQLEKSRLLSDRFSAERPKGSFSTLEIQRTEQGDSAMYLCASSFTLEREQFFGPGTRLTVL.

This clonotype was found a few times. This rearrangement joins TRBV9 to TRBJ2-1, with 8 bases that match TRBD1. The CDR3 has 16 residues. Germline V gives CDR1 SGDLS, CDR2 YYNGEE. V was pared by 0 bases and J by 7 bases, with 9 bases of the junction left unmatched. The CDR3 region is CASSVVSGQARNEQFF. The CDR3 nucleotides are TGTGCCAGCAGCGTAGTCTCGGGACAGGCGAGGAATGAGCAGTTCTTC.

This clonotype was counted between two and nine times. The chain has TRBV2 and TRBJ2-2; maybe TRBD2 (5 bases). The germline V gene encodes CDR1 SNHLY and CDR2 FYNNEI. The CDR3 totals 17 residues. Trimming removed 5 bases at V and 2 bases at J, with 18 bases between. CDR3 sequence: CASSPRAKGLNTGELFF. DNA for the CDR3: TGTGCCAGCAGTCCGCGGGCAAAGGGCCTTAACACCGGGGAGCTGTTTTTT. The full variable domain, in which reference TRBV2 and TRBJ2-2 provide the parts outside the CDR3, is EPEVTQTPSHQVTQMGQEVILRCVPISNHLYFYWYRQILGQKVEFLVSFYNNEISEKSEIFDDQFSVERPDGSNFTLKIRSTKLEDSAMYFCASSPRAKGLNTGELFFGEGSRLTVL.

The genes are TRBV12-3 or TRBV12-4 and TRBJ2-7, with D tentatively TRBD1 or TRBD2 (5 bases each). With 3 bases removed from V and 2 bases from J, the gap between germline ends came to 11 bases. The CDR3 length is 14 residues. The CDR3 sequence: CASSFGTAPYEQYF. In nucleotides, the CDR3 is TGTGCCAGCAGTTTTGGGACCGCGCCCTACGAGCAGTACTTC.

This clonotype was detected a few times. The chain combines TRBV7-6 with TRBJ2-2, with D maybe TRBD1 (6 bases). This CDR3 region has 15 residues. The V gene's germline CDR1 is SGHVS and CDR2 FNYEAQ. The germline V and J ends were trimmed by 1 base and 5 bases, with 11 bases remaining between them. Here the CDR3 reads CASSLGGPVTGELFF. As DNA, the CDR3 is TGTGCCAGCAGCTTAGGGGGGCCGGTAACCGGGGAGCTGTTTTTT.

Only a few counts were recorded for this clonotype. For the CDR3, the DNA is TGCGCCAGCAATGAGCAGTTCTTC. This codes for CASNEQFF. The rearrangement joins TRBV5-1 to TRBJ2-1; D is uncertain. V lost 6 bases and J lost 8, with 0 bases in between. Germline V gives CDR1 SGHRS, CDR2 YFSETQ. The CDR3 has 8 amino acids.

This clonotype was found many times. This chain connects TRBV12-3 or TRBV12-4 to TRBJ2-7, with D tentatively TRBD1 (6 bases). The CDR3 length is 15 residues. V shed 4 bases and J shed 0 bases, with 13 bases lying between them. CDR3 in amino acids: CASSSATGSSYEQYF. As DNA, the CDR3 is TGTGCCAGCAGTTCCGCCACAGGGAGCTCCTACGAGCAGTACTTC.

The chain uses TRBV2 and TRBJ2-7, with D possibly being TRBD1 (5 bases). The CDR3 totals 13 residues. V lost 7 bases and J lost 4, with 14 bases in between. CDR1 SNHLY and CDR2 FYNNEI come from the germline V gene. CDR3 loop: CASTGRGQYEQYF. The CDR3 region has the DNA TGTGCCAGCACAGGGCGCGGACAATACGAGCAGTACTTC.

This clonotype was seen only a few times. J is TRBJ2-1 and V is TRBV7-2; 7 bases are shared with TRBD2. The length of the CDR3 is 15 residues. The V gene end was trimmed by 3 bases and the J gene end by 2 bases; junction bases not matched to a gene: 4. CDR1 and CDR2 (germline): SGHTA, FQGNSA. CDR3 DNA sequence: TGTGCCAGCAGCTTTTGGGAGGGCGCCTACAATGAGCAGTTCTTC. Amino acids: CASSFWEGAYNEQFF. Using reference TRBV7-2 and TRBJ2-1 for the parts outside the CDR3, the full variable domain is GAGVSQSPSNKVTEKGKDVELRCDPISGHTALYWYRQSLGQGLEFLIYFQGNSAPDKSGLPSDRFSAERTGGSVSTLTIQRTQQEDSAVYLCASSFWEGAYNEQFFGPGTRLTVL.

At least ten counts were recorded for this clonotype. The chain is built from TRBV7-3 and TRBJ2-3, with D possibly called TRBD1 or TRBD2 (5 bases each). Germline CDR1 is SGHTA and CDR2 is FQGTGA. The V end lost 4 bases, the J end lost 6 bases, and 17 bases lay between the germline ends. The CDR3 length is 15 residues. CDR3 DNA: TGTGCCAGCAGCTACGGGGCTCATGGGAGCGATACGCAGTATTTT. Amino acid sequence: CASSYGAHGSDTQYF.

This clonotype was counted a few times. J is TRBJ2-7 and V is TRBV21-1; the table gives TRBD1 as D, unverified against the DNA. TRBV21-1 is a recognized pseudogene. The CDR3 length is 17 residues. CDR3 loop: CASSKEQGSSSGYEQYF. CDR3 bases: TGTGCCAGCAGCAAAGAACAGGGATCATCGAGTGGCTACGAGCAGTACTTC.

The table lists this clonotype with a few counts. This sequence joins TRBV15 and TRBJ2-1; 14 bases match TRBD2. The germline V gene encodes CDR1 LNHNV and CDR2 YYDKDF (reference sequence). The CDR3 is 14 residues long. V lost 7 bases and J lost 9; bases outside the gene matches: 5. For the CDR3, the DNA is TGTGCCACCATCCAGACTAGCGGGGGGGTTGAGCAGTTCTTC. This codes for CATIQTSGGVEQFF.

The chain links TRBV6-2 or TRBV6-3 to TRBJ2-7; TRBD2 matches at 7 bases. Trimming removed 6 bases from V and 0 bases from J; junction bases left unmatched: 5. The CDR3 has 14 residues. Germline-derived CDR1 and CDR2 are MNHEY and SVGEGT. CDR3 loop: CASRTGGSSYEQYF. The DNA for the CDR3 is TGTGCCAGCAGGACCGGGGGGAGCTCCTACGAGCAGTACTTC.

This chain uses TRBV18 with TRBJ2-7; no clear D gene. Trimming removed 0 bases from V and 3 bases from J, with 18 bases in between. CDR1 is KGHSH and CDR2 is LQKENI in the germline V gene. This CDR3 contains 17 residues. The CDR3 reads CASSPPPAGLNFYEQYF. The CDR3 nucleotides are TGTGCCAGCTCACCACCGCCGGCTGGTCTCAACTTCTACGAGCAGTACTTC.

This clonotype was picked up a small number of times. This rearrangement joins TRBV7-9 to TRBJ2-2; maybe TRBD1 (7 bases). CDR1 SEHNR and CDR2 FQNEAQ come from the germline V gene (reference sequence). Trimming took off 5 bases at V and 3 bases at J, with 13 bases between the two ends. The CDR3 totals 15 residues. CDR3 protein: CASSLRDSDTGELFF. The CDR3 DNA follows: TGTGCCAGCAGCCTGCGGGACAGCGACACCGGGGAGCTGTTTTTT.

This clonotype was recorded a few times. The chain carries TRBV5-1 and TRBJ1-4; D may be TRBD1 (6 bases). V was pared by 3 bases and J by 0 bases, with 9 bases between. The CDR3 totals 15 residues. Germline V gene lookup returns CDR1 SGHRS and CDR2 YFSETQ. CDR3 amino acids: CASSSQGPTNEKLFF. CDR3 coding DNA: TGCGCCAGCAGCTCACAGGGTCCAACTAATGAAAAACTGTTTTTT.

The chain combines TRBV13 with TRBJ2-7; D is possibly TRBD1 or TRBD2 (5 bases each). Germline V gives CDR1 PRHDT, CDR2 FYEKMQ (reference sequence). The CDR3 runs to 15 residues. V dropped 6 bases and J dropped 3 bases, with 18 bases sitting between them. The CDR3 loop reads CASSYSGTVGYEQYF. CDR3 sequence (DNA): TGTGCCAGCAGTTATAGTGGGACGGTGGGCTACGAGCAGTACTTC.

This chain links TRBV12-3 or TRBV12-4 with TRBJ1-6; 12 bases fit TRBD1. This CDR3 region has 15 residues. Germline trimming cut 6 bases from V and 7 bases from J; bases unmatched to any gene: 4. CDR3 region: CASRRGQGANSPLHF. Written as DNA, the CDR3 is TGTGCCAGCAGGCGGGGACAGGGGGCGAATTCACCCCTCCACTTT.

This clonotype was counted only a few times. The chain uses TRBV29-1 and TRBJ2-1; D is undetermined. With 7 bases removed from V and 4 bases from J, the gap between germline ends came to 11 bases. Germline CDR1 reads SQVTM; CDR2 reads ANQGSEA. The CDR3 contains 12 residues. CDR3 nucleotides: TGCAGCGCCGAAGGGAATTACAATGAGCAGTTCTTC. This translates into CSAEGNYNEQFF.

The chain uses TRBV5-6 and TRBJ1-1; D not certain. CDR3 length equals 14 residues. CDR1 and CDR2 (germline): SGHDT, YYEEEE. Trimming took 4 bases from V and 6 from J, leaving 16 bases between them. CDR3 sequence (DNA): TGTGCCAGCAGCGTCCTAGACACGGGCGCTGAAGCTTTCTTT. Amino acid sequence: CASSVLDTGAEAFF.

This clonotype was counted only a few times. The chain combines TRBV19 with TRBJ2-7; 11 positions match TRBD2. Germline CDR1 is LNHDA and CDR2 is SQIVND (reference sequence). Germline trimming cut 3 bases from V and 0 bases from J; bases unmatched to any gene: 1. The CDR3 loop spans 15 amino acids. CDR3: CASSMGLAASYEQYF. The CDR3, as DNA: TGTGCCAGTAGTATGGGACTAGCGGCCTCCTACGAGCAGTACTTC.

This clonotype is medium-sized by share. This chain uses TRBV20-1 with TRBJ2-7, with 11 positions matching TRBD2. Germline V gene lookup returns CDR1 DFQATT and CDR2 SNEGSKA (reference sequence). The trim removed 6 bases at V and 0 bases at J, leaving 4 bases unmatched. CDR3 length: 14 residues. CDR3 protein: CSAVGLAVSYEQYF. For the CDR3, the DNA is TGCAGTGCCGTGGGACTAGCGGTCTCCTACGAGCAGTACTTC.

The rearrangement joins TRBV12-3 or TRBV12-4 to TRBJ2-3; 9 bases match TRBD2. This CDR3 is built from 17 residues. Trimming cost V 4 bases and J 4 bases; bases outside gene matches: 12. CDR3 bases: TGTGCCAGCAGTTCCTCGGGACTAGCCGTGTTGGCAGATACGCAGTATTTT. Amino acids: CASSSSGLAVLADTQYF.